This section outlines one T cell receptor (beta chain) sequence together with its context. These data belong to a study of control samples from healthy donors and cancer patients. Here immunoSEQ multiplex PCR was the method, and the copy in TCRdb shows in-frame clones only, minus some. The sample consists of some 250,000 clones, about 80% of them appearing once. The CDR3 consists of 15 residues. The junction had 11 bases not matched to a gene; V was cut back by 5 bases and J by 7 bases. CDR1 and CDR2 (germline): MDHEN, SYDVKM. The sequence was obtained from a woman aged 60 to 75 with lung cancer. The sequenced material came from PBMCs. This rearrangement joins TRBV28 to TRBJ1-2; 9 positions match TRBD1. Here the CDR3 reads CASSGNRGRTGGYTF. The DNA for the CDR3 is TGTGCCAGCAGTGGTAACAGGGGGCGCACCGGTGGCTACACCTTC.